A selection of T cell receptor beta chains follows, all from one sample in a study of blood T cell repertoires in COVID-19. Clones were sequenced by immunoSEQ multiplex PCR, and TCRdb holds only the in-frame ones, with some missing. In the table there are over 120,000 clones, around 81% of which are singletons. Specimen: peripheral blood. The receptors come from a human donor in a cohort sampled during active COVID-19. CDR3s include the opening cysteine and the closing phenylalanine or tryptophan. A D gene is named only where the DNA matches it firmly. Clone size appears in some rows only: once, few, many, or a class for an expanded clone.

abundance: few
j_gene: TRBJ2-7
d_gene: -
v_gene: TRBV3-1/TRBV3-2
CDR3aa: CASSQPVGHSYEQYF
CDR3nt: TGTGCCAGCAGCCAGCCCGTGGGACACTCCTACGAGCAGTACTTC

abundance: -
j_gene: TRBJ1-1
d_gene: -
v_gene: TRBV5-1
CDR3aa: CASRLEGGRHTEAFF
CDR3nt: TGCGCCAGCAGGCTGGAGGGCGGGAGGCACACTGAAGCTTTCTTT

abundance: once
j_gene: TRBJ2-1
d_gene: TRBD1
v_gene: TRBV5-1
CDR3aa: CASSFGQGHQFF
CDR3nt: TGCGCCAGCAGCTTCGGACAGGGCCATCAGTTCTTC

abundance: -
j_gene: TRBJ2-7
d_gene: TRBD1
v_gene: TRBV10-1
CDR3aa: CASSRGRQARPPYEQYF
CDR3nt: TGCGCCAGCAGCAGGGGGCGCCAAGCGAGACCACCCTACGAGCAGTACTTC

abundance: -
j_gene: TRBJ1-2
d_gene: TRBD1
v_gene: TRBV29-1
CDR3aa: CSVDLDRAGYGYTF
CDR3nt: TGCAGCGTTGACCTCGACAGGGCGGGGTATGGCTACACCTTC

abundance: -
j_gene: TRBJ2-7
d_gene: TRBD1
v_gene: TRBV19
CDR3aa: CASRDRGTYEQYF
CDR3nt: TGTGCCAGTAGGGACAGGGGGACCTACGAGCAGTACTTC

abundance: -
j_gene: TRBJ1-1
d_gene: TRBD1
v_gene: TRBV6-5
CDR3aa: CASSSTRTGTEAFF
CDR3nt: TGTGCCAGCAGCTCTACCCGGACAGGGACCGAAGCTTTCTTT

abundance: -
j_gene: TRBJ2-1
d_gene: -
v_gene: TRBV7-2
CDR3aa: CASSFGRSSYNEQFF
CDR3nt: TGTGCCAGCAGCTTCGGTCGTAGCTCCTACAATGAGCAGTTCTTC

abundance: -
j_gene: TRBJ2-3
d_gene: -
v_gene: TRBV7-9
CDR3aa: CASSPTLASSTDTQYF
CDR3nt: TGTGCCAGCAGCCCGACCCTAGCGTCTAGCACAGATACGCAGTATTTT

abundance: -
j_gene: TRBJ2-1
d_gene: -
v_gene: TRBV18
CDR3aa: CASSPGRSYNEQFF
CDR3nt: TGTGCCAGCTCACCAGGGAGGTCCTACAATGAGCAGTTCTTC

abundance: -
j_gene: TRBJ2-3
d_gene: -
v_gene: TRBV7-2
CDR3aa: CASSLFGREGDTQYF
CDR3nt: TGTGCCAGCAGCTTATTTGGGCGGGAAGGAGATACGCAGTATTTT

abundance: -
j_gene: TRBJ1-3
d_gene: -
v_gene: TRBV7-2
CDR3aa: CASRQDSGNTIYF
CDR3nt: TGTGCCAGCAGACAGGACTCTGGAAACACCATATATTTT

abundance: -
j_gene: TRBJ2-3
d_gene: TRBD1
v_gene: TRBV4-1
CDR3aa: CASSQDRDRATDTQYF
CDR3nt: TGCGCCAGCAGCCAAGATAGGGACAGGGCCACAGATACGCAGTATTTT

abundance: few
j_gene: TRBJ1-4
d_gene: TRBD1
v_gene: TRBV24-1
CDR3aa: CATSDRNRGEKLFF
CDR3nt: TGTGCCACCAGTGATCGGAACAGGGGGGAAAAACTGTTTTTT

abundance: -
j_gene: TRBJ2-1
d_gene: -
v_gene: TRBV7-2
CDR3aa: CASSLAMPSFGNEQFF
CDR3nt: TGTGCCAGCAGCTTAGCGATGCCTAGCTTCGGGAATGAGCAGTTCTTC